This T cell receptor (beta chain) was identified in a study of technical replicates of blood from several donors. Germline V gives CDR1 SGHRS, CDR2 YFSETQ. Trimming took off 4 bases at V and 2 bases at J, with 9 bases between the two ends. The CDR3 extends over 13 amino acids. Here immunoSEQ multiplex PCR was the method, and the copy in TCRdb shows in-frame clones only, minus some. The sample lists about 100,000 clones, around 95% occurring once. The table lists this clone with a count of one. Sequenced: T cells isolated from PBMCs. The gene calls are TRBV5-1 and TRBJ2-5; D uncertain. This TCR came from a human donor in good health. The CDR3 nucleotides are TGCGCCAGCAGCCCCTGGCCACAAGAGACCCAGTACTTC. Translating gives CASSPWPQETQYF.